This T cell receptor (beta chain) was retrieved from a study of T cell responses to AZD1222 COVID-19 vaccine. Findings of the study overall: When two AZD1222 doses had been given, Spike-specific TCR breadth and depth rose. Only five to seven AZD1222 recipients were seropositive at baseline. With dominance at 160-218 and 743-854, vaccine-associated CD4 TCRs spanned spike.

Only in-frame clones appear in the TCRdb table, and some are missing; sequencing was by immunoSEQ multiplex PCR. The repertoire holds some 170,000 clones, with approximately 90% as singletons. The germline V gene encodes CDR1 MNHEY and CDR2 SMNVEV (reference sequence). V was pared by 8 bases and J by 7 bases, with 22 bases of the junction left unmatched. There are 17 residues in the CDR3. This clone appeared once. What it recognizes is unknown. The input for sequencing was peripheral blood, taken on day 0 of MenACWY control vaccination. The rearrangement joins TRBV27 to TRBJ1-2, with 7 bases matching TRBD1. The sequence was collected from an adult in good health. The DNA of the CDR3 is TGTGCCAGCTTTTCCCAACTAGGGACAGACCCGCGGGGTGGCTACACCTTC. Protein product: CASFSQLGTDPRGGYTF.